The 29 T cell receptor beta chains listed next were all sequenced from one sample in a study of cytomegalovirus exposure and HLA in healthy donors. Some clones are missing from TCRdb's copy, which holds only in-frame ones; the method was immunoSEQ multiplex PCR. In the table there are more than 90,000 clones, more than 85% of which are singletons. The specimen was PBMCs. Receptors were obtained from a man aged 18 to 29 in good health and CMV-seropositive.

This chain links TRBV7-8 with TRBJ2-7, with TRBD2 matching over 7 bases. Germline V CDR1 and CDR2: SGHVS, FQNEAQ. The CDR3 extends over 13 amino acids. Unmatched junction bases numbered 3, after V lost 5 bases and J lost 2 bases. The CDR3 is CASSPGGTYEQYF. The DNA of the CDR3 is TGTGCCAGCAGCCCCGGGGGGACCTACGAGCAGTACTTC.

This chain uses TRBV15 with TRBJ2-1; possibly TRBD2 for D (7 bases). Trimming left V 0 bases short and J 2 bases short, with 11 bases between. The length of the CDR3 is 16 residues. CDR1 LNHNV and CDR2 YYDKDF come from the germline V gene (reference sequence). CDR3 sequence reads: CATSREGRGPYNEQFF. CDR3 nucleotides: TGTGCCACCAGCAGAGAAGGGCGGGGGCCCTACAATGAGCAGTTCTTC.

Worth noting for this clone: Other DNA sequences in this sample translate to the same CDR3. V usage is TRBV18 and J usage is TRBJ1-1, with D hard to call. Germline loops: CDR1 KGHSH, CDR2 LQKENI. This CDR3 spans 14 amino acids. Trimming shortened V by 2 bases and J by 2 bases, and 9 bases separated the two germline ends. The CDR3: CASSPGRGNTEAFF. DNA of the CDR3: TGTGCCAGCTCACCAGGACGGGGAAACACTGAAGCTTTCTTT. The full variable domain, completed using reference TRBV18 and TRBJ1-1, is NAGVMQNPRHLVRRRGQEARLRCSPMKGHSHVYWYRQLPEEGLKFMVYLQKENIIDESGMPKERFSAEFPKEGPSILRIQQVVRGDSAAYFCASSPGRGNTEAFFGQGTRLTVV.

This chain links TRBV14 with TRBJ1-4; the match to TRBD1 covers 8 bases. CDR3 length: 18 residues. The V and J ends lost 5 bases and 4 bases, in that order; junction bases with no gene match: 15. Germline CDR1 reads SGHDN; CDR2 reads FVKESK. The CDR3 is CASSAITSGTGLNEKLFF. CDR3 nucleotides: TGTGCCAGCAGCGCTATAACGTCCGGGACAGGCCTTAATGAAAAACTGTTTTTT.

This clone has only one observation. The chain is built from TRBV9 and TRBJ2-1; D is unresolved. In germline, CDR1 is SGDLS, CDR2 YYNGEE. This CDR3 comprises 13 residues. The ends were cut back, 0 bases at V and 7 bases at J, with 8 bases in the middle. The CDR3 loop is CASSVGSVNEQFF. Here the CDR3 DNA reads TGTGCCAGCAGCGTAGGTTCAGTGAATGAGCAGTTCTTC.

The V and J genes are TRBV2 and TRBJ2-7; tentatively, D is TRBD1 (5 bases). Between the trimmed V and J ends, which lost 10 bases and 3 bases, there was a span of 19 bases. Germline CDR1 SNHLY, CDR2 FYNNEI. CDR3 length: 14 residues. CDR3 coding DNA: TGTGCCACGTGCCCAGAGGCAGGGCGCTACGAGCAGTACTTC. It codes for CATCPEAGRYEQYF. The whole variable domain, remainder taken from reference TRBV2 and TRBJ2-7, is EPEVTQTPSHQVTQMGQEVILRCVPISNHLYFYWYRQILGQKVEFLVSFYNNEISEKSEIFDDQFSVERPDGSNFTLKIRSTKLEDSAMYFCATCPEAGRYEQYFGPGTRLTVT.

The rearrangement links TRBV19 to TRBJ1-5; D perhaps matches TRBD1 (5 bases). The CDR3 length is 17 residues. V was pared by 5 bases and J by 3 bases, with 20 bases between. In germline, CDR1 is LNHDA, CDR2 SQIVND (reference sequence). DNA for the CDR3: TGTGCCAGTAGTTCTAAAGGTCGGGGGGTATTCAATCAGCCCCAGCATTTT. Its protein product is CASSSKGRGVFNQPQHF.

The chain is built from TRBV6-1 and TRBJ2-2; D ambiguous. This CDR3 contains 15 residues. Germline lookup yields CDR1 MNHNS and CDR2 SASEGT. Trimming removed 4 bases at V and 7 bases at J, with 16 bases between. The CDR3 reads CASSVTPRVSGELFF. The CDR3 DNA follows: TGTGCCAGCAGTGTTACCCCCCGGGTGAGCGGGGAGCTGTTTTTT.

The V call is TRBV30, the J call TRBJ2-7, with TRBD2 matching 11 bases. CDR3 length equals 15 residues. V lost 2 bases to trimming and J lost 7 bases; unmatched junction nucleotides: 10. CDR1 GTSNPN and CDR2 SVGIG come from the germline V gene (reference sequence). The CDR3 spells CAWSRLASGGTEQYF. The CDR3 DNA is TGTGCCTGGAGTCGATTAGCTAGCGGGGGGACGGAGCAGTACTTC.

The chain recombines TRBV7-2 with TRBJ2-1; TRBD1 agrees at 9 bases. V gave up 1 base and J gave up 4 bases; unmatched junction bases: 11. The CDR3 is 18 amino acids. In germline, CDR1 is SGHTA, CDR2 FQGNSA. CDR3 nucleotide sequence: TGTGCCAGCAGCTTAGAGGTGCCCTACAGGGGGCAGTACAATGAGCAGTTCTTC. Its protein is CASSLEVPYRGQYNEQFF.

This clone was counted a few times. This chain joins TRBV5-1 and TRBJ2-5; 10 positions match TRBD1. The CDR3 runs 14 residues. Germline V CDR1 and CDR2: SGHRS, YFSETQ. V lost 4 bases and J lost 5; bases outside the gene matches: 5. The CDR3 region is CASSGQGEVETQYF. The CDR3 DNA reads TGCGCCAGCAGCGGACAGGGGGAGGTGGAGACCCAGTACTTC.

V gene TRBV15 combines with J gene TRBJ2-3; the D gene is possibly TRBD1 (5 bases). Germline CDR1 LNHNV, CDR2 YYDKDF (reference sequence). There are 13 residues in the CDR3. The V end was cut by 3 bases, the J end by 2 bases, with 6 bases between. In DNA, the CDR3 is TGTGCCACCAGCAGGGGGCCCACAGATACGCAGTATTTT. Translation gives CATSRGPTDTQYF.

The gene calls are TRBV4-1 and TRBJ2-7, with 9 bases identical to TRBD1. This CDR3 spans 15 amino acids. Germline V CDR1 and CDR2: MGHRA, YSYEKL. After removal of 1 base from V and 2 bases from J, the junction contained 3 bases not matched to a gene. The CDR3 DNA follows: TGCGCCAGCAGCCAAGGACAGGGGGTCCCCTACGAGCAGTACTTC. This translates into CASSQGQGVPYEQYF.

The chain combines TRBV5-1 with TRBJ2-3, with a possible D match to TRBD2 (6 bases). This CDR3 contains 15 residues. Trimming left V 6 bases short and J 1 base short, with 15 bases between. Germline assignment: CDR1 SGHRS and CDR2 YFSETQ. CDR3 sequence reads: CASNPLGGGTDTQYF. CDR3 nucleotides: TGCGCCAGCAACCCACTTGGCGGGGGCACAGATACGCAGTATTTT.

The V call is TRBV7-9, the J call TRBJ1-2, with D possibly matching TRBD1 (5 bases). Germline V gives CDR1 SEHNR, CDR2 FQNEAQ (reference sequence). V lost 8 bases and J 2 bases, leaving 9 bases between the germline ends. The length of the CDR3 is 12 residues. The CDR3: CASAQGNYGYTF. The CDR3 DNA sequence: TGTGCCAGCGCCCAGGGCAACTATGGCTACACCTTC.

The CDR3 bases are TGTGCCAGCAGCTTAGCCACAGCACAGCCCCAGCATTTT. Its protein is CASSLATAQPQHF. The chain recombines TRBV7-2 with TRBJ1-5; no reliable D call. Germline V gene data show CDR1 as SGHTA and CDR2 as FQGNSA. The CDR3 contains 13 residues. Between the trimmed V and J ends, which lost 0 bases and 7 bases, there was a span of 7 bases.

In this sample, this clone turned up a few times. V and J are TRBV4-1 and TRBJ2-5, with 8 nucleotides matching TRBD1. This CDR3 has 15 residues. V dropped 3 bases and J dropped 2; count of bases not matched to a gene: 5. Germline assignment: CDR1 MGHRA and CDR2 YSYEKL. CDR3 residues: CASSQTGARQETQYF. The CDR3 nucleotides read TGCGCCAGCAGCCAGACAGGGGCAAGGCAAGAGACCCAGTACTTC.

This chain uses TRBV7-9 with TRBJ1-1; D gene ambiguous. CDR3 length: 13 residues. CDR1 and CDR2 from the germline V gene are SEHNR and FQNEAQ (reference sequence). V lost 5 bases to trimming and J lost 5 bases, with 12 bases between them. The CDR3 spells CASSHGRRTEAFF. The CDR3 DNA is TGTGCCAGCAGCCACGGACGGAGGACTGAAGCTTTCTTT.

The chain links TRBV27 to TRBJ2-7; 8 positions match TRBD1. Germline CDR1 MNHEY, CDR2 SMNVEV (reference sequence). V lost 2 bases and J lost 0; bases outside the gene matches: 12. The CDR3 has 18 amino acids. The CDR3 loop reads CASSLIGGQGIGSYEQYF. Written as DNA, the CDR3 is TGTGCCAGCAGTTTAATTGGCGGACAGGGTATCGGCTCCTACGAGCAGTACTTC.

In DNA, the CDR3 is TGTGCCAGTAGTATAGTAACCCGGGGGAACACTGAAGCTTTCTTT. Amino acids: CASSIVTRGNTEAFF. This chain connects TRBV19 to TRBJ1-1; D is ambiguous. The CDR3 covers 15 residues. Deletions cut 1 base from V and 1 base from J, with 10 bases between. Germline CDR1 and CDR2: LNHDA and SQIVND (reference sequence). The full variable domain, its missing parts supplied by reference TRBV19 and TRBJ1-1, is DGGITQSPKYLFRKEGQNVTLSCEQNLNHDAMYWYRQDPGQGLRLIYYSQIVNDFQKGDIAEGYSVSREKKESFPLTVTSAQKNPTAFYLCASSIVTRGNTEAFFGQGTRLTVV.

CDR3 bases: TGTGCCAGCAGCCCGGGGGCGAACACCGGGGAGCTGTTTTTT. It is translated as CASSPGANTGELFF. The chain links TRBV27 to TRBJ2-2; tentatively, D is TRBD2 (6 bases). CDR3 length: 14 amino acids. Germline CDR1 is MNHEY and CDR2 is SMNVEV (reference sequence). The V and J ends lost 6 bases and 0 bases respectively, with 8 bases between them.

The chain links TRBV5-8 to TRBJ2-7; tentative D call: TRBD2 (5 bases). Between the trimmed V and J ends, which lost 4 bases and 3 bases, there was a span of 26 bases. The length of the CDR3 is 18 residues. Germline V CDR1 and CDR2: SGHTS, YDEGEE. CDR3 coding DNA: TGTGCCAGCAGCCCCCGCGGGTTTTTGGGTTTTCTAAGCTACGAGCAGTACTTC. This encodes CASSPRGFLGFLSYEQYF.

The chain carries TRBV6-5 and TRBJ2-3, with 10 bases aligning to TRBD1. With 5 bases clipped from V and 15 bases from J, the junction kept 11 bases outside the gene matches. In germline, CDR1 is MNHEY, CDR2 SVGAGI. This CDR3 region has 13 residues. CDR3 loop: CASSQNRDRGLYF. The CDR3 region has the DNA TGTGCCAGCAGTCAAAACCGGGACAGGGGTTTATATTTT.

The rearrangement joins TRBV4-3 to TRBJ1-2; 7 bases line up with TRBD1. The J segment lost 5 bases and the V segment lost 1 base, leaving 4 bases of the junction unmatched. The CDR3 has 14 amino acids. Germline V CDR1 and CDR2: LGHNA, YSLEER. In nucleotides, the CDR3 is TGCGCCAGCAGCCAAGGACAGGGCGAATATGGCTACACCTTC. Its translation: CASSQGQGEYGYTF.

The chain joins TRBV5-1 to TRBJ1-4; D unresolved. Germline V gene lookup returns CDR1 SGHRS and CDR2 YFSETQ. Trimming removed 6 bases from V and 8 bases from J, with 14 bases in between. The CDR3 contains 13 residues. The CDR3 spells CASKEVGNEKLFF. CDR3 coding DNA: TGCGCCAGCAAGGAAGTCGGGAACGAAAAACTGTTTTTT.

The gene calls are TRBV2 and TRBJ1-2, with D unclear. CDR1 and CDR2 from the germline V gene are SNHLY and FYNNEI. The germline V and J ends were trimmed by 9 bases and 5 bases, with 22 bases remaining between them. This CDR3 has 15 residues. CDR3 nucleotide sequence: TGTGCCAGTATAGGACCTTATGATGCGGGATATGGCTACACCTTC. Translation: CASIGPYDAGYGYTF.

The chain recombines TRBV11-2 with TRBJ1-6; D may be TRBD1 (6 bases). CDR3 length equals 17 residues. With 5 bases removed from V and 7 bases from J, the gap between germline ends came to 21 bases. CDR1 is SGHAT and CDR2 is FQNNGV in the germline V gene. CDR3 sequence: CASSRQPGTLGNSPLHF. The CDR3 DNA reads TGTGCCAGCAGCCGACAGCCAGGGACATTGGGAAATTCACCCCTCCACTTT.

The chain uses TRBV10-3 and TRBJ2-6; tentative D call: TRBD2 (7 bases). This CDR3 spans 15 amino acids. V was clipped by 6 bases and J by 4 bases, with 13 bases between them. From germline, CDR1 is ENHRY and CDR2 SYGVKD. Here the CDR3 reads CAISVGGPGANVLTF. The CDR3 DNA sequence: TGTGCCATCAGCGTCGGGGGGCCCGGGGCCAACGTCCTGACTTTC.

The chain couples TRBV9 to TRBJ2-7, with D perhaps TRBD1 (6 bases). CDR1 SGDLS and CDR2 YYNGEE come from the germline V gene. This CDR3 comprises 16 residues. The V and J ends lost 0 bases and 2 bases respectively, with 15 bases between them. The CDR3 DNA follows: TGTGCCAGCAGCGTAGGTCAGGGGAAGTTTGCCTACGAGCAGTACTTC. Amino acid sequence: CASSVGQGKFAYEQYF. Full variable domain (rest looked up from reference TRBV9 and TRBJ2-7): DSGVTQTPKHLITATGQRVTLRCSPRSGDLSVYWYQQSLDQGLQFLIQYYNGEERAKGNILERFSAQQFPDLHSELNLSSLELGDSALYFCASSVGQGKFAYEQYFGPGTRLTVT.